Described below is a single T cell receptor (beta chain) sequence and its context. The assay was immunoSEQ multiplex PCR, and TCRdb's table has in-frame clones only and misses some. Counted here are 2 million to 2.5 million clones, almost 96% occurring once; the ten biggest clones make up around 0.13%. These data belong to a study of shared clonotypes between healthy human individuals. Overall study context: Each donor's CD8 memory used one plate, CD8 naive two, each CD4 subset three.

Germline V gene data show CDR1 as KGHSH and CDR2 as LQKENI. This CDR3 spans 13 amino acids. The V gene lost 5 bases and the J gene lost 5 bases, with 13 bases spanning the gap. The sequencing input was naive CD4+ T cells sorted from blood. Subset noted: CD45RA+ positively selected. The V gene is TRBV18, the J gene TRBJ2-7; D unclear. This TCR derives from a man aged 18 to 30 in good health. CDR3: CASSDFLGDEQYF. The CDR3 nucleotides read TGTGCCAGCTCAGACTTCCTCGGAGACGAGCAGTACTTC.